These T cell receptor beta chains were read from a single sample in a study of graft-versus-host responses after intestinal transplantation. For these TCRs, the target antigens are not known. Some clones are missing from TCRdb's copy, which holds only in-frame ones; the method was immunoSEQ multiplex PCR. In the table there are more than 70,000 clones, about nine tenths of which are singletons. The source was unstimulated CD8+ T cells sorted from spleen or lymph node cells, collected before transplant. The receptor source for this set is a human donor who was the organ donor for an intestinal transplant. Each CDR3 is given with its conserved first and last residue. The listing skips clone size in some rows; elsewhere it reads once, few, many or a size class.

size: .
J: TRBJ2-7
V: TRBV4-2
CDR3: CASSRDRGQPYEQYF

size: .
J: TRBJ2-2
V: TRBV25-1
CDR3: CASSGVIDYGTGELFF

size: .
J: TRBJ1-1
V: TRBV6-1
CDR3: CASSEFGPMNTEAFF

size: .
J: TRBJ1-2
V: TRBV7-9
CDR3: CASSLVQGRVAGYTF

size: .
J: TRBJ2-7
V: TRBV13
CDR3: CASSLAGGLDYEQYF

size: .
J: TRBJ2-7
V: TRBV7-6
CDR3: CASSLDSSYEQYF

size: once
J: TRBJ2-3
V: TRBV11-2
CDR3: CASSLVRFGDTQYF

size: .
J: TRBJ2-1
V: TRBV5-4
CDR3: CASSLGDRVNEQFF

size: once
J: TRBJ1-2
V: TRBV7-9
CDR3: CASSGGQGYGYTF

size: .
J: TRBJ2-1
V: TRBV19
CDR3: CASSMDSGGAWNEQFF

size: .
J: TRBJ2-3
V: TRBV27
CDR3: CASRGGLGADTQYF

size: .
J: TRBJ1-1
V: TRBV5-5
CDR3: CASSCFGAGDGENTEAFF

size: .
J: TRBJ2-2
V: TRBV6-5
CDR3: CASRPGVSTGELFF

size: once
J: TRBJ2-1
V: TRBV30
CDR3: CASIQPYVNEQFF

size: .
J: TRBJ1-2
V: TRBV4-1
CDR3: CASSQDWSDGYTF

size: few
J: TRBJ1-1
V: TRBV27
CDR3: CASSSPNTEAFF

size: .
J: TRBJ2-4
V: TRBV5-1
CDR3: CASSLREAKNIQYF

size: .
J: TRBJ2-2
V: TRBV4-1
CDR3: CASSQGLAGIYTGELFF

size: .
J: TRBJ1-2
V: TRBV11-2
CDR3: CASSLGDYGYTF

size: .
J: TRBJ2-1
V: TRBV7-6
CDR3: CASSFFQYNEQFF

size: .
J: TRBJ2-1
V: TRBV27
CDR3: CASSFTGYNEQFF

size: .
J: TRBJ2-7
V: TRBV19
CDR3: CASSIGGDEQYF

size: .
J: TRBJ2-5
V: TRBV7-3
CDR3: CASSQQGGETQYF

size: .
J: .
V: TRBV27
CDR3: CASSLDRSYEQYF

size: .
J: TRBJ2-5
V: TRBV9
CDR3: CASSVTGARGETQYF

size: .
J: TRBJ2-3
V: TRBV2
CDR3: CARQTDGGTGQPLGTDTQYF

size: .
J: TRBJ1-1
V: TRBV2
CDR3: CASRGRGGNTEAFF

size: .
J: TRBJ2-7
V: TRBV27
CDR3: CASSLSHPSGGDYEQYF

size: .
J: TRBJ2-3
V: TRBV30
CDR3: CAWSATGLAGGTDTQYF

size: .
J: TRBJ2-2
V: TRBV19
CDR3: CASSIWLGAGTGELFF

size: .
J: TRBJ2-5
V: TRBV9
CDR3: CASSDNPDRGRQETQYF

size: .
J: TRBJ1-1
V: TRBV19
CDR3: CASSLGSMNTEAFF

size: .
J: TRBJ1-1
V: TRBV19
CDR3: CASSIQGSYTEAFF

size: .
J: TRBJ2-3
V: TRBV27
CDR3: CASSIYNTDTQYF

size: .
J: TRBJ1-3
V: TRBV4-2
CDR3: CASSQDPGTGNTIYF

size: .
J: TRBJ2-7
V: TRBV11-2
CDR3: CASSFGLFYEQYF

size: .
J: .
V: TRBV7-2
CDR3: CASSLGGPSYEQYF

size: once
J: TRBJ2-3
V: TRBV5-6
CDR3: CASSAATGTDTQYF

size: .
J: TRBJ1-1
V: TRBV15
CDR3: CATSRTGHMNTEAFF

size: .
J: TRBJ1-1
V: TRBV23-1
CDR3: CASSQGKGAMVNTEAFF

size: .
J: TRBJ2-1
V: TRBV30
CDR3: CAWSEAEQFF

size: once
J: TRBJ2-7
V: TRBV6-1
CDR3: CASSEQQVSFYEQYF

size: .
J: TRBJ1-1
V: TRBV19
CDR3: CASRAGVGNTEAFF

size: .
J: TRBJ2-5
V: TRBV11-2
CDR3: CASSLAYWQETQYF